A selection of T cell receptor beta chains follows, all from one sample in a study of blood T cell repertoires in COVID-19. The method was immunoSEQ multiplex PCR; TCRdb's version includes in-frame clones alone and lacks a portion of them. The profile shows about 150,000 clones, approximately 80% of them singletons. Sequencing was performed on peripheral blood. These receptors were obtained from a woman between 45 and 65 years old in a cohort sampled during active or convalescent COVID-19. Both conserved end residues are part of each CDR3. The order of the fields is clone size, V gene, J gene, D gene, CDR3 DNA, CDR3 protein. D genes are given only for firm matches. Where a row states a size, it is once, few, many or the class of an expanded clone; other rows omit it.

.	TRBV18	TRBJ1-1	.	TGTGCCAGCTCAAGAGGGTCCGACACTGAAGCTTTCTTT	CASSRGSDTEAFF
.	TRBV2	TRBJ2-7	.	TGTGCCAGCATGTTGCAGGGTAGCGAGCAGTACTTC	CASMLQGSEQYF
.	TRBV7-9	TRBJ1-1	TRBD1	TGTGCCAGCAGCCGACAGGGCGGTTACACTGAAGCTTTCTTT	CASSRQGGYTEAFF
.	TRBV24-1	TRBJ2-6	TRBD2	TGTGCCACCAGTATTGGGAGGGCGACCCCATCTGGGGCCAACGTCCTGACTTTC	CATSIGRATPSGANVLTF
.	TRBV7-3	TRBJ1-2	.	TGTGCCAGCAGCTTAATCCCGGGGGACTATGGCTACACCTTC	CASSLIPGDYGYTF
once	TRBV2	TRBJ2-7	TRBD2	TGTGCCAGCAGACCTCTAGCGGGGGCGTCCTCCTACGAGCAGTACTTC	CASRPLAGASSYEQYF
.	TRBV9	TRBJ2-3	TRBD2	TGTGCCAGCAGCACCGACTTAGCGGGGAGCACAGATACGCAGTATTTT	CASSTDLAGSTDTQYF
once	TRBV28	TRBJ1-1	TRBD1	TGTGCCAGCAGTTTAGGGACAGGGAGAGGTAACACTGAAGCTTTCTTT	CASSLGTGRGNTEAFF
once	TRBV21-1	TRBJ1-5	.	TGTGCCAGCAGCGAACGGGAGAAAAGCAATCAGCCCCAGCATTTT	CASSEREKSNQPQHF
.	TRBV3-1/TRBV3-2	TRBJ1-2	TRBD1	TGTGCCAGCAGCCGACTCGATAGACAGGGAGGTTATCGCTACACCTTC	CASSRLDRQGGYRYTF
.	TRBV7-2	TRBJ2-1	TRBD2	TGTGCCAGCAGCTTAGCTTTCGCGGGGGGGAATGAGCAGTTCTTC	CASSLAFAGGNEQFF
.	TRBV7-3	TRBJ1-2	TRBD1	TGTGCCAGCAGCCAGGGGACAGTAAACTATGGCTACACCTTC	CASSQGTVNYGYTF
.	TRBV29-1	TRBJ1-1	.	TGCAGCGTTGAAGATCGAGACACTGAAGCTTTCTTT	CSVEDRDTEAFF
.	TRBV4-1	TRBJ2-5	.	TGCGCCAGCAGCCGAGCCCGGACGGCGGGGGAGACCCAGTACTTC	CASSRARTAGETQYF
few	TRBV6-4	TRBJ1-6	.	TGTGCCAGCAGTGTGGAGGGAGGGAATTCACCCCTCCACTTT	CASSVEGGNSPLHF
few	TRBV5-1	TRBJ1-5	.	TGCGCCAGCAGTACGGGGGGCGGTAATCAGCCCCAGCATTTT	CASSTGGGNQPQHF
once	TRBV12-3/TRBV12-4	TRBJ2-7	.	TGTGCCAGCAGTCAAATTACATACGAGCAGTACTTC	CASSQITYEQYF
.	TRBV30	TRBJ1-4	.	TGTGCCTGGAGTGGAGGGTTGGGTGAAAAACTGTTTTTT	CAWSGGLGEKLFF
.	TRBV6-2/TRBV6-3	TRBJ2-1	.	TGTGCCAGCAGTCGTATCTGGGGAGGGGGGGGAGGCTCCTACAATGAGCAGTTCTTC	CASSRIWGGGGGSYNEQFF
.	TRBV7-8	TRBJ1-5	TRBD1	TGTGCCAGCAGCTTAGTGGGCACAGGGGCCACCGGGAATCAGCCCCAGCATTTT	CASSLVGTGATGNQPQHF
.	TRBV18	TRBJ1-4	TRBD1	TGTGCCAGCTCAGCGGGACAGAGAGCAACTAATGAAAAACTGTTTTTT	CASSAGQRATNEKLFF
.	TRBV11-2	TRBJ2-1	TRBD2	TGTGCCAGCAGCCTTAGCGGGGGAGCTTACAATGAGCAGTTCTTC	CASSLSGGAYNEQFF
.	TRBV7-9	TRBJ2-3	TRBD1	TGTGCCAGCAGCCCCGGGGACAGGGGATACACAGATACGCAGTATTTT	CASSPGDRGYTDTQYF
.	TRBV11-2	TRBJ2-5	TRBD2	TGTGCCAGCAGCTTAGATGGGGGGGGGAAGACCCAGTACTTC	CASSLDGGGKTQYF
.	TRBV18	TRBJ1-6	.	TGTGCCAGCTCATCTGGGAGGCCCGGCAATAATTCACCCCTCCACTTT	CASSSGRPGNNSPLHF
.	TRBV2	TRBJ1-1	TRBD1	TGTGCCAGCAGTGAACAGGGGGCCTCTGAAGCTTTCTTT	CASSEQGASEAFF
.	TRBV6-6	TRBJ1-1	TRBD1	TGTGCCAGCAGTTACCTGGGACAGGACGCTGAAGCTTTCTTT	CASSYLGQDAEAFF
.	TRBV6-2/TRBV6-3	TRBJ1-2	.	TGTGCCAGCAGTTACGGAGAGGGAAGCTACACCTTC	CASSYGEGSYTF
.	TRBV7-9	TRBJ1-3	.	TGTGCCAGCAGCCCTCAGGACAGAGACACCATATATTTT	CASSPQDRDTIYF
.	TRBV24-1	TRBJ1-2	TRBD1	TGTGCCACCAGTGATTCACAGGGGAATGGCTACACCTTC	CATSDSQGNGYTF
.	TRBV5-1	TRBJ2-7	TRBD1	TGCGCCAGCAGCCCCGGCGCGTCAGGGGGCTCCTACGAGCAGTACTTC	CASSPGASGGSYEQYF
.	TRBV29-1	TRBJ1-2	.	TGCAGCGTAGTTCCAGACAGGCTAACGGGGGGCTACACCTTC	CSVVPDRLTGGYTF
.	TRBV19	TRBJ1-1	TRBD1	TGTGCCAGTAGTCCCCAAAAAGGACAGGGGAAGAACACTGAAGCTTTCTTT	CASSPQKGQGKNTEAFF
.	TRBV2	TRBJ1-1	.	TGTGCCAGCAGGACAGTAAACACTGAAGCTTTCTTT	CASRTVNTEAFF
once	TRBV5-8	TRBJ1-4	.	TGTGCCAGCATTCAGCAGGGGCGCAATCCAACTAATGAAAAACTGTTTTTT	CASIQQGRNPTNEKLFF
.	TRBV15	TRBJ2-5	.	TGTGCCACCAGCAGAGGCGCGGATGGGGAGACCCAGTACTTC	CATSRGADGETQYF
.	TRBV6-2/TRBV6-3	TRBJ1-4	TRBD1	TGTGCCAGCAGCTTTTTGGGGACAGATGAAAAACTGTTTTTT	CASSFLGTDEKLFF
.	TRBV2	TRBJ2-2	.	TGTGCCAGCAGTGAATACGGGGCGAACACCGGGGAGCTGTTTTTT	CASSEYGANTGELFF
.	TRBV6-5	TRBJ1-1	.	TGTGCCAGCAGTTCCCCGGGTGAAACTTTCTTT	CASSSPGETFF
.	TRBV18	TRBJ2-4	.	TGTGCCAGCTCACCACCGCCGGGGGTGACCAAAAACATTCAGTACTTC	CASSPPPGVTKNIQYF
.	TRBV30	TRBJ1-1	.	TGTGCCTGGAGGGGGCTACCCGGCCGCGCTGAAGCTTTCTTT	CAWRGLPGRAEAFF
few	TRBV7-2	TRBJ1-1	.	TGTGCCAGCAGCTTAGCCGGGGTCCGGAGGGGTACTGAAGCTTTCTTT	CASSLAGVRRGTEAFF
.	TRBV12-3/TRBV12-4	TRBJ1-4	.	TGTGCCAGCAGTTACGGTGAAAAACTGTTTTTT	CASSYGEKLFF
once	TRBV12-5	TRBJ2-4	.	TGTGCTAGTGTGTCTAAGGGAGACATTCAGTACTTC	CASVSKGDIQYF
.	TRBV2	TRBJ1-5	.	TGTGCCAGCTCAGCCGAGGGCAATCAGCCCCAGCATTTT	CASSAEGNQPQHF